This T cell receptor (beta chain) was obtained from a study of long-term antiretroviral therapy in people with HIV. Study-level background: Collection of the earliest samples took place about a decade ahead of the 2015 immediate-ART recommendation. Study-wide results and caveats: Drawn between about 2004 and 2018, the blood was possibly obtained under older ART regimens. In samples taken after ART, diversity increased but remained below transplant donor control levels.

From each donor, at least one pre-ART PBMC sample and at least two post-ART PBMC samples were obtained. Concerning this clone: What it recognizes is unknown.

Assay version v3.0 of immunoSEQ was used, and it was run at survey level. The table came from immunoSEQ multiplex PCR; TCRdb's copy has only in-frame clones and leaves some out. Of 20,000 to 25,000 clones listed, 88% are singletons. V lost 5 bases, J lost 5 bases, and 8 bases stayed unmatched. The CDR3 sequence is 15 residues long. CDR1 is SGHTA, CDR2 FQGTGA, per germline. Specimen: unsorted PBMCs, collected 0.6 years after starting antiretroviral therapy. The sequence was collected from a man between 60 and 75 years old with HIV. The rearrangement links TRBV7-3 to TRBJ2-2, with 7 positions matching TRBD1. CDR3 DNA: TGTGCCAGCAGCCCGGCGAGGGGGCTGACCGGGGAGCTGTTTTTT. It encodes CASSPARGLTGELFF.